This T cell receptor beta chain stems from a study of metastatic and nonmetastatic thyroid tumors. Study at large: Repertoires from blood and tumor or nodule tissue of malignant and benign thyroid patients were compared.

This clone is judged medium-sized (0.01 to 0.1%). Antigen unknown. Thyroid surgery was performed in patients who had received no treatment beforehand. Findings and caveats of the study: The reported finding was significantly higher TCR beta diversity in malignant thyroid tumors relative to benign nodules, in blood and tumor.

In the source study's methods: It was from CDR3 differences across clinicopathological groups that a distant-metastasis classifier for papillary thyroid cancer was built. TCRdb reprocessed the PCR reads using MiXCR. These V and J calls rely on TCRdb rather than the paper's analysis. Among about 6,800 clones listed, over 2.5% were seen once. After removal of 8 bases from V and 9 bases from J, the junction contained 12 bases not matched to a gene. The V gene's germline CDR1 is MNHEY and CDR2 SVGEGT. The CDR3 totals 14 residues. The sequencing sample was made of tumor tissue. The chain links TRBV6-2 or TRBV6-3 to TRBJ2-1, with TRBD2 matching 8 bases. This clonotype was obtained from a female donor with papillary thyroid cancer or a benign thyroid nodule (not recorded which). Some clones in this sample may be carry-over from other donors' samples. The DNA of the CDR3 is TGTGCCAGCGGTAGGGGCAGCGGGAGTAGTGAGCAGTTCTTC. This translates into CASGRGSGSSEQFF.